This record covers a single TCR beta chain. Assay used: immunoSEQ multiplex PCR; TCRdb lists only in-frame clones, some missing. The sample yields approximately 190,000 clones, approximately 92% seen once. This sample is drawn from a study of T cell responses to AZD1222 COVID-19 vaccine. This specimen consisted of peripheral blood, obtained 28 days after the second dose of the MenACWY control vaccine. The sequence derives from an adult who received the MenACWY meningococcal vaccine as a control.

The CDR3 loop reads CASSLRPSTDTQYF. CDR3 DNA sequence: TGCGCCAGCAGCCTTCGACCCAGCACAGATACGCAGTATTTT. V and J are TRBV5-1 and TRBJ2-3; D gene uncertain. The length of the CDR3 is 14 residues. The germline CDR1 and CDR2 sequences are SGHRS and YFSETQ. V shed 4 bases and J shed 0 bases, with 9 bases lying between them.